This T cell receptor beta chain was retrieved from a study of blood T cells in healthy people across ages. Overall study results and limits: Among long-lived donors, naive CD4+ cells were more numerous and diversity higher than in aged donors.

As regards this clonotype: Its antigen remains unidentified. A much larger clone lies a single base off, so this may be a read error.

Germline CDR1 is SGHTA and CDR2 is FQGNSA. The CDR3 has 16 residues. Trimming pared 5 bases from V and 14 bases from J, leaving 28 bases between. The authors ran a second PCR of about 6 to 12 cycles using a sample-barcoded 5' primer and a J-beta primer mix. A template-switch adaptor that had 12 random nucleotides put a tag on each cDNA molecule. MiXCR was run by TCRdb on the 5' RACE reads, yielding one entry per CDR3 protein. The table includes about 1.7 million distinct CDR3 sequences, 28% detected once. This chain uses TRBV7-2 with TRBJ2-1; maybe TRBD2 (6 bases). Sequenced input: blood. This clonotype was sampled from a woman aged 25 to 39 in good health. CDR3 sequence (DNA): TGTGCCAGCAGCCCCTGGGATCTAGCGAGAGGGATGGGGAAGTTCTTC. Its protein is CASSPWDLARGMGKFF.